This T cell receptor beta chain originates from a study of T cells after yellow fever vaccination. General observations from the study: Contaminating bulk clonotypes could be abundant in FACS-sorted repertoires. Reappearance after the booster was seen for most primary-vaccination clones, at 95% to 96% CD4 and 75% to 90% CD8.

V lost 0 bases, J lost 6 bases, and 12 bases lay in between. This CDR3 contains 15 residues. Germline lookup yields CDR1 SGHTS and CDR2 YDEGEE. TCRdb re-called the 5' RACE reads through MiXCR, storing one row per CDR3 protein. The table has some 110,000 distinct CDR3 sequences, about 7.8% seen once. This clonotype was counted ten times or more. Its antigen is currently unknown. This specimen consisted of CD4+ T cells sorted from PBMCs, obtained approximately 47 days after the first yellow fever vaccination. The chain is built from TRBV5-8 and TRBJ2-2; tentative D call: TRBD2 (5 bases). This sequence was found in a man aged 18-30 years who received the YFV17D yellow fever vaccine. CDR3 sequence reads: CASSLARWRSGELFF. The CDR3 nucleotides read TGTGCCAGCAGCTTGGCCCGGTGGAGGTCCGGGGAGCTGTTTTTT. Based on the CDR3 plus reference TRBV5-8 and TRBJ2-2, the full variable domain is EAGVTQSPTHLIKTRGQQATLRCSPISGHTSVYWYQQALGLGLQFLLWYDEGEERNRGNFPPRFSGRQFPNYSSELNVNALELEDSALYLCASSLARWRSGELFFGEGSRLTVL.